Listed below are T cell receptor beta chains from one sample, sequenced in a study of response to subunit inactivated influenza vaccine. Each CDR3 protein is one row after TCRdb ran MiXCR on the RT-PCR reads. The repertoire consists of hundreds of thousands of distinct CDR3 sequences, with 11% to 15% occurring once and the leading ten covering 6% to 9.5%. The sample in question was PBMCs from blood, obtained 14 to 15 days before vaccination. The receptors originated from a man in his fifties who received an inactivated influenza vaccine. Both conserved end residues are part of each CDR3. The D gene is left open where the match is weak. Size tells how often a clone was seen (once, few, many) or the class of an expanded clone, and some rows leave it out.

D	J	V	size	CDR3	DNA
TRBD1	TRBJ2-5	TRBV4-2	few	CASSQLGGQGVRETQYF	TGTGCCAGCAGCCAACTTGGGGGACAGGGGGTTCGCGAGACCCAGTACTTC
.	TRBJ2-3	TRBV18	.	CASSPTPQVGQYF	TGTGCCAGCTCACCAACCCCGCAAGTGGGGCAGTATTTT
.	TRBJ2-2	TRBV15	few	CATSREEGAGELFF	TGTGCCACCAGCAGAGAGGAGGGGGCCGGGGAGCTGTTTTTT
.	TRBJ2-7	TRBV7-2	.	CASKPAGASYEQYF	TGTGCCAGCAAACCCGCGGGGGCTTCCTACGAGCAGTACTTC
.	TRBJ2-7	TRBV7-9	few	CASTFQDPFEQYF	TGTGCCAGCACGTTCCAGGACCCATTCGAGCAGTACTTC
.	TRBJ2-5	TRBV11-2	once	CASSPGWLAEETQYF	TGTGCCAGCAGCCCCGGGTGGTTGGCGGAAGAGACCCAGTACTTC
.	TRBJ1-5	TRBV6-1	.	CASSGDRSNQPQHF	TGTGCCAGCAGCGGCGATAGGAGCAATCAGCCCCAGCATTTT
.	TRBJ2-3	TRBV7-3	few	CASSTSTGTDTQYF	TGTGCCAGCAGCACCTCGACTGGCACAGATACGCAGTATTTT
.	TRBJ2-2	TRBV9	few	CASSVAYETDFTGELFF	TGTGCCAGCAGCGTGGCCTATGAGACAGACTTCACCGGGGAGCTGTTTTTT
.	TRBJ2-3	TRBV6-2/TRBV6-3	.	CASSSGSYTDTQYF	TGTGCCAGCAGTTCGGGCTCCTACACAGATACGCAGTATTTT
.	TRBJ1-2	TRBV10-3	few	CAIDFSSYGYTF	TGTGCCATAGACTTCAGCTCGTATGGCTACACCTTC
TRBD1	TRBJ1-3	TRBV15	few	CATSADRGSGNTIYF	TGTGCCACCAGCGCGGACAGGGGTTCTGGAAACACCATATATTTT
TRBD1	TRBJ2-7	TRBV7-9	.	CASSIQGAGLYEQYF	TGTGCCAGCAGCATACAGGGGGCGGGCCTCTACGAGCAGTACTTC
.	TRBJ2-7	TRBV4-1	.	CASSQAPTQINEQYF	TGCGCCAGCAGCCAAGCTCCCACACAAATCAACGAGCAGTACTTC
TRBD2	TRBJ2-1	TRBV28	.	CASNKPGLGVHEQFF	TGTGCCAGCAATAAACCGGGACTAGGTGTGCATGAGCAGTTCTTC